One and the same sample provided the 9 T cell receptor beta chains below, sequenced in a study of cytomegalovirus exposure and HLA in healthy donors. Measured with immunoSEQ multiplex PCR; TCRdb has only the in-frame clones, and not every one. The table has 100,000 to 150,000 clones, approximately 94% seen once. Sequenced sample: PBMCs. These receptors all stem from a woman between 18 and 29 years old in good health and CMV-seronegative.

This chain links TRBV5-1 with TRBJ1-4; D unresolved. Looked up from germline, CDR1 is SGHRS and CDR2 is YFSETQ. V lost 0 bases to trimming and J lost 8 bases, with 14 bases between them. This CDR3 has 15 amino acids. DNA for the CDR3: TGCGCCAGCAGCTTGGGGCCACGACAAGAGGAAAAACTGTTTTTT. Its protein is CASSLGPRQEEKLFF.

The rearrangement uses TRBV6-5 and TRBJ2-1; 9 bases are shared with TRBD2. The CDR3 runs 14 residues. Germline V lookup: CDR1 MNHEY, CDR2 SVGAGI. V shed 6 bases and J 5 bases; nucleotides not matched to a gene: 5. Here the CDR3 DNA reads TGTGCCAGCAGACCGGGACTAGCAAACAATGAGCAGTTCTTC. It codes for CASRPGLANNEQFF.

The CDR3 is CASSNSGLTNTGELFF. CDR3 DNA sequence: TGTGCCAGTAGTAACTCGGGACTAACGAACACCGGGGAGCTGTTTTTT. This chain uses TRBV19 with TRBJ2-2; 7 nucleotides align to TRBD2. With 4 bases clipped from V and 0 bases from J, the junction kept 5 bases outside the gene matches. Germline V lookup: CDR1 LNHDA, CDR2 SQIVND (reference sequence). This CDR3 has 16 residues.

CDR3 DNA: TGTGCCAGCAGTGTGGGGACAGGGAATCAGCCCCAGCATTTT. Its translation is CASSVGTGNQPQHF. The rearrangement joins TRBV6-1 to TRBJ1-5, with 9 bases aligning to TRBD1. V dropped 4 bases and J dropped 4; count of bases not matched to a gene: 2. Germline CDR1 MNHNS, CDR2 SASEGT. The CDR3 has 14 residues.

The chain employs TRBV9 and TRBJ1-6, with TRBD1 identical over 12 bases. The CDR3 sequence is 16 residues long. CDR1 and CDR2 (germline): SGDLS, YYNGEE. With 0 bases clipped from V and 10 bases from J, the junction kept 5 bases outside the gene matches. In nucleotides, the CDR3 is TGTGCCAGCAGCGTAGAGGGGACAGGGGGCGCCTCACCCCTCCACTTT. This gives the protein CASSVEGTGGASPLHF.

The chain has TRBV5-5 and TRBJ1-1; TRBD1 agrees at 8 bases. The CDR3 runs 16 residues. CDR1 is SGHKS and CDR2 is YYEKEE in the germline V gene (reference sequence). The V gene end was trimmed by 0 bases and the J gene end by 5 bases; junction bases not matched to a gene: 9. CDR3 sequence reads: CASSLALQGARTEAFF. Here the CDR3 DNA reads TGTGCCAGCAGCTTGGCCCTTCAGGGGGCGCGGACTGAAGCTTTCTTT.

The chain carries TRBV6-1 and TRBJ2-1; weak D call: TRBD2 (5 bases). The CDR3 runs to 13 residues. The V gene lost 2 bases and the J gene lost 10 bases, with 12 bases spanning the gap. In germline, CDR1 is MNHNS, CDR2 SASEGT. In DNA, the CDR3 is TGTGCCAGCAGTGAAACCCTAGCACGGGAGCAGTTCTTC. It translates to CASSETLAREQFF.

The chain carries TRBV27 and TRBJ1-1; D gene ambiguous. Trimming left V 6 bases short and J 0 bases short, with 11 bases between. Germline V CDR1 and CDR2: MNHEY, SMNVEV (reference sequence). The CDR3 is made up of 14 amino acids. CDR3: CASRPGRMNTEAFF. CDR3 coding DNA: TGTGCCAGCAGACCAGGTCGGATGAACACTGAAGCTTTCTTT.

The chain links TRBV28 to TRBJ2-3; TRBD2 matches 8 bases. The V segment lost 2 bases and the J segment 2 bases; nucleotides outside the gene matches: 9. CDR1 MDHEN and CDR2 SYDVKM come from the germline V gene. The CDR3 covers 17 residues. The CDR3 bases are TGTGCCAGCAGTTTAGTAGCGGGACCGTCTACCACAGATACGCAGTATTTT. This encodes CASSLVAGPSTTDTQYF.